This TCR beta chain is from a study of blood T cell repertoires in COVID-19. Authors' data handling: From reference gene primer amplification, estimates of nucleated cell counts were derived. Repertoires were generated with immunoSEQ multiplex PCR, while TCRdb's copy carries only in-frame clones and drops some. V and J calls and clone size come straight from that table; D and trimming were deduced from the DNA. The table records about 110,000 clones, approximately 87% of them present only once. Germline V CDR1 and CDR2: LNHDA, SQIVND (reference sequence). This CDR3 contains 14 residues. V lost 5 bases, J lost 3 bases, and 11 bases lay in between.

The chain is built from TRBV19 and TRBJ1-5; weak D call: TRBD1 (5 bases). The TCR sequence derives from a woman aged 45-59 years with acute or convalescent COVID-19. The sample consisted of peripheral blood. The CDR3 region has the DNA TGTGCCAGTAGTCTTAGACAGAACAATCAGCCCCAGCATTTT. Its translation is CASSLRQNNQPQHF.